Listed here are 24 T cell receptor beta chains from one sample, sequenced in a study of T cell responses to AZD1222 COVID-19 vaccine (dated by TCRdb to the early 2020s). Per the publication, the time point label means: about 28 days (+/-7) after the second vaccine dose. Libraries were prepared through the immunoSEQ multiplex PCR assay. In TCRdb, the immuneACCESS table is reduced to in-frame sequences with V and J assigned. These tables do not hold every clone; where another copy was compared, an unresolved V gene accounts for under half, and the others remain unexplained. The sample table contains tens of thousands of clones; only one count was recorded for around 80% of them. 26% of the sample is taken by the ten largest. Sequences were derived from peripheral blood, sampled 28 days after the second AZD1222 dose. These TCRs come from an adult who received the AZD1222 COVID-19 vaccine.

V is TRBV27 and J is TRBJ1-6; D unclear. V lost 4 bases and J lost 14, with 18 bases in between. This CDR3 has 14 amino acids. Germline V gene data show CDR1 as MNHEY and CDR2 as SMNVEV (reference sequence). The CDR3 here is CASSSIPPLGTLHF. CDR3 coding DNA: TGTGCCAGCAGTTCGATCCCTCCGCTAGGTACCCTCCACTTT.

The V call is TRBV5-1, the J call TRBJ2-2, with D unclear. V gave up 0 bases and J gave up 7 bases, with 4 bases separating them. The length of the CDR3 is 12 residues. In germline, CDR1 is SGHRS, CDR2 YFSETQ. CDR3 sequence: CASSLVSGELFF. The CDR3 DNA follows: TGCGCCAGCAGCTTGGTCAGCGGGGAGCTGTTTTTT.

The chain carries TRBV10-3 and TRBJ1-2; TRBD1 matches 11 bases. The CDR3 has 14 residues. V lost 3 bases, J lost 7 bases, and 4 bases stayed unmatched. CDR1 ENHRY and CDR2 SYGVKD come from the germline V gene. CDR3 DNA: TGTGCCATCAGTGAAAAGGACAGGGGGCCTGGCTACACCTTC. Amino acid sequence: CAISEKDRGPGYTF.

The chain combines TRBV20-1 with TRBJ2-1; TRBD1 matches at 7 bases. Germline V lookup: CDR1 DFQATT, CDR2 SNEGSKA (reference sequence). The CDR3 consists of 11 residues. Trimming cost V 4 bases and J 15 bases; bases outside gene matches: 9. The CDR3 spells CSAKWDRSWFF. The CDR3 bases are TGCAGTGCTAAGTGGGACAGAAGTTGGTTCTTC.

The chain combines TRBV6-2 or TRBV6-3 with TRBJ1-5; D uncertain. Germline values: CDR1 MNHEY, CDR2 SVGEGT. V shed 6 bases and J shed 2 bases, with 20 bases lying between them. This CDR3 is 17 amino acids long. Here the CDR3 DNA reads TGTGCCAGCAGCCCAAGAGGCCGGGGTAGAGGCAATCAGCCCCAGCATTTT. Amino acids: CASSPRGRGRGNQPQHF.

This CDR3 reads CASSSQIVGQGVADTQYF. DNA for the CDR3: TGTGCCAGCAGTTCCCAGATAGTTGGACAGGGGGTGGCAGATACGCAGTATTTT. The chain is built from TRBV7-9 and TRBJ2-3; 10 bases align to TRBD1. Trimming removed 6 bases from V and 4 bases from J; junction bases left unmatched: 16. The germline V gene encodes CDR1 SEHNR and CDR2 FQNEAQ (reference sequence). This CDR3 contains 18 residues.

This clone turned up a few times. The J gene is TRBJ2-7, the V gene TRBV2; 7 bases line up with TRBD1. CDR1 is SNHLY and CDR2 is FYNNEI in the germline V gene. The V and J ends lost 7 bases and 2 bases, in that order; junction bases with no gene match: 8. The CDR3 sequence is 14 residues long. The CDR3 reads CASNRGRGAYEQYF. The DNA for the CDR3 is TGTGCCAGCAATAGGGGGCGTGGGGCCTACGAGCAGTACTTC. Full variable domain (missing parts from reference TRBV2 and TRBJ2-7): EPEVTQTPSHQVTQMGQEVILRCVPISNHLYFYWYRQILGQKVEFLVSFYNNEISEKSEIFDDQFSVERPDGSNFTLKIRSTKLEDSAMYFCASNRGRGAYEQYFGPGTRLTVT.

This clone was seen only a few times. V and J are TRBV28 and TRBJ1-5; D remains ambiguous. Trimming removed 3 bases at V and 4 bases at J, with 10 bases between. The CDR3 runs 14 residues. Germline loops: CDR1 MDHEN, CDR2 SYDVKM. DNA for the CDR3: TGTGCCAGCAGTTTTGGTTTAGGTAATCAGCCCCAGCATTTT. Protein sequence: CASSFGLGNQPQHF.

This chain uses TRBV6-5 with TRBJ2-2; TRBD2 matches at 9 bases. V dropped 5 bases and J dropped 6; count of bases not matched to a gene: 7. The CDR3 runs 15 residues. Germline CDR1 and CDR2: MNHEY and SVGAGI. CDR3 residues: CASSRGLASSGELFF. The CDR3, as DNA: TGTGCCAGCAGTCGGGGACTAGCTAGTTCCGGGGAGCTGTTTTTT.

This clone has only a few counts. J is TRBJ2-3 and V is TRBV7-2; TRBD2 matches 7 bases. This CDR3 has 17 residues. Germline V gene sequence: CDR1 SGHTA, CDR2 FQGNSA. The trim removed 2 bases at V and 4 bases at J, leaving 12 bases unmatched. CDR3 nucleotide sequence: TGTGCCAGCAGCTTATTTGGTAGCGGGTCTACAGCAGATACGCAGTATTTT. It codes for CASSLFGSGSTADTQYF.

The rearrangement joins TRBV7-8 to TRBJ2-1; TRBD2 matches 10 bases. The CDR3 totals 19 residues. The junction had 10 bases not matched to a gene; V was cut back by 1 base and J by 1 base. Germline assignment: CDR1 SGHVS and CDR2 FQNEAQ. The CDR3 nucleotides are TGTGCCAGCAGCTTAGAAGGAGAGCGGGAGGGCCTGTCCTACAATGAGCAGTTCTTC. This sequence encodes CASSLEGEREGLSYNEQFF.

CDR3 loop: CASSQDRGGPQETQYF. The DNA of the CDR3 is TGCGCCAGCAGCCAAGATCGCGGGGGACCCCAAGAGACCCAGTACTTC. The chain uses TRBV4-3 and TRBJ2-5; 7 bases are shared with TRBD2. CDR3 length: 16 amino acids. Germline CDR1 and CDR2: LGHNA and YSLEER. Unmatched junction bases numbered 5, after V lost 0 bases and J lost 1 base.

The chain combines TRBV18 with TRBJ2-1, with 7 positions matching TRBD2. This CDR3 region has 16 residues. Germline lookup yields CDR1 KGHSH and CDR2 LQKENI. Trimming took 2 bases from V and 2 from J; bases not matched to a gene: 6. The CDR3 sequence: CASSPSRGGTYNEQFF. Here the CDR3 DNA reads TGTGCCAGCTCACCATCCCGCGGGGGTACCTACAATGAGCAGTTCTTC.

The chain carries TRBV29-1 and TRBJ2-5; D might be TRBD2 (6 bases). The CDR3 contains 12 residues. Germline V gene data show CDR1 as SQVTM and CDR2 as ANQGSEA. V was cut by 8 bases and J by 5 bases, with 15 bases left in between. Here the CDR3 DNA reads TGCAGCTCTAAGAGGGGAGGCGAGACCCAGTACTTC. This translates into CSSKRGGETQYF.

This clone has ten or more counts. The genes are TRBV6-4 and TRBJ2-1; 16 positions agree with TRBD2. The CDR3 is 14 residues long. J was trimmed by 6 bases and V by 8 bases; bases with no gene match: 1. Germline V gene data show CDR1 as MRHNA and CDR2 as SNTAGT. CDR3 region: CASGTSGRANEQFF. DNA of the CDR3: TGTGCCAGCGGGACTAGCGGGAGGGCCAATGAGCAGTTCTTC.

This chain uses TRBV4-3 with TRBJ1-1; D gene ambiguous. The CDR3 covers 14 residues. V lost 1 base and J lost 3, with 9 bases in between. Germline V gene sequence: CDR1 LGHNA, CDR2 YSLEER. The CDR3 bases are TGCGCCAGCAGCCAAGTCGGGAGGGACACTGAAGCTTTCTTT. Its protein is CASSQVGRDTEAFF.

V and J are TRBV4-2 and TRBJ2-7; D gene uncertain. V was shortened by 4 bases and J by 0 bases, with 16 bases between the two germline ends. This CDR3 has 16 amino acids. Germline V gives CDR1 LGHNA, CDR2 YNFKEQ. CDR3 in amino acids: CASSREGSVFSYEQYF. The DNA of the CDR3 is TGTGCCAGCAGCCGGGAAGGAAGCGTCTTCTCCTACGAGCAGTACTTC.

This clone was counted a few times. The chain couples TRBV28 to TRBJ1-5; D is undetermined. This CDR3 comprises 13 residues. V was shortened by 10 bases and J by 3 bases, with 13 bases between the two germline ends. In germline, CDR1 is MDHEN, CDR2 SYDVKM. CDR3 coding DNA: TGTGCCACCTTCCCCCGGGCCAATCAGCCCCAGCATTTT. As protein: CATFPRANQPQHF.

This chain uses TRBV27 with TRBJ2-7; no firm D call. The CDR3 loop spans 14 amino acids. The V gene's germline CDR1 is MNHEY and CDR2 SMNVEV (reference sequence). Trimming shortened V by 5 bases and J by 2 bases, and 13 bases separated the two germline ends. The DNA of the CDR3 is TGTGCCAGCAGTCCCCTGACGGTGACCTACGAGCAGTACTTC. Translated, it gives CASSPLTVTYEQYF.

The count of this clone is one. The chain joins TRBV28 to TRBJ1-2, with 11 nucleotides matching TRBD1. J was trimmed by 2 bases and V by 5 bases; bases with no gene match: 4. The germline V gene encodes CDR1 MDHEN and CDR2 SYDVKM. The length of the CDR3 is 15 residues. The CDR3 spells CASSPGDRGNYGYTF. The CDR3 coding sequence is TGTGCCAGCAGTCCTGGGGACAGGGGGAACTATGGCTACACCTTC.

V usage is TRBV5-1 and J usage is TRBJ2-2; 7 nucleotides agree with TRBD1. The germline V gene encodes CDR1 SGHRS and CDR2 YFSETQ. Germline trimming cut 5 bases from V and 0 bases from J; bases unmatched to any gene: 4. The CDR3 covers 15 residues. CDR3 amino acids: CASRPGQTNTGELFF. The CDR3 region has the DNA TGCGCCAGCAGGCCGGGACAGACGAACACCGGGGAGCTGTTTTTT.

Here the CDR3 reads CASSQSGSGGMETQYF. In DNA form, the CDR3 reads TGTGCCAGCAGCCAATCTGGTAGCGGGGGGATGGAGACCCAGTACTTC. The chain couples TRBV7-7 to TRBJ2-5; 10 bases fit TRBD2. V was clipped by 5 bases and J by 5 bases; unmatched bases: 11. The CDR3 contains 16 residues. Germline lookup yields CDR1 SSHAT and CDR2 FNYEAQ (reference sequence). Drawing the rest from reference TRBV7-7 and TRBJ2-5, the complete variable domain is GAGVSQSPRYKVTKRGQDVTLRCDPISSHATLYWYQQALGQGPEFLTYFNYEAQPDKSGLPSDRFSAERPEGSISTLTIQRTEQRDSAMYRCASSQSGSGGMETQYFGPGTRLLVL.

This sequence joins TRBV7-8 and TRBJ2-2, with 9 bases that match TRBD2. CDR1 SGHVS and CDR2 FQNEAQ come from the germline V gene. There are 16 residues in the CDR3. With V trimmed by 5 bases and J by 5 bases, 9 bases remained unmatched. CDR3 nucleotides: TGTGCCAGCAGCGGCCCCTTAGCGGGAGTTACCGGGGAGCTGTTTTTT. As protein: CASSGPLAGVTGELFF.

This clone was detected a few times. The chain links TRBV10-3 to TRBJ1-1; D gene unclear. Trimming removed 7 bases from V and 1 base from J, with 10 bases in between. CDR3 length: 13 residues. The germline gives CDR1 ENHRY, CDR2 SYGVKD. CDR3 coding DNA: TGTGCCATCACAGTAGCCCAGAACACTGAAGCTTTCTTT. It encodes CAITVAQNTEAFF.